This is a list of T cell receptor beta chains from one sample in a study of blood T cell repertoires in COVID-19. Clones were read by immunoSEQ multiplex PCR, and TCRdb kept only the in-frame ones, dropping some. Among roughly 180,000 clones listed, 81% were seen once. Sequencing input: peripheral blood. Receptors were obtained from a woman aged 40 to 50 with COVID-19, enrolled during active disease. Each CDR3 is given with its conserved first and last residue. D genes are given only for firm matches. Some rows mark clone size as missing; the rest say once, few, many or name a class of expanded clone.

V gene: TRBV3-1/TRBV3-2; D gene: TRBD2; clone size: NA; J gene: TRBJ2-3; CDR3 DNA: TGTGCCAGCAGCTACCGAGCGGGAGGGGAGACAGATACGCAGTATTTT; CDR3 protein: CASSYRAGGETDTQYF
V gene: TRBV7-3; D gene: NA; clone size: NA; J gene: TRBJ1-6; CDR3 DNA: TGTGCCAGCAGCTTACAGGAGGGGACCCCCCTCCACTTT; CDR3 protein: CASSLQEGTPLHF
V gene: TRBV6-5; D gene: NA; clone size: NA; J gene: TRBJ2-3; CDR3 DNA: TGTGCCAGCAGTTACTCAAGTGGTTTGGGGCAAGATACGCAGTATTTT; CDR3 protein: CASSYSSGLGQDTQYF
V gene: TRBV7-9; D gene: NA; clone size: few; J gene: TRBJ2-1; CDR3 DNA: TGTGCCAGCAGTTCCATTGACAGAGGCTCCTACAATGAGCAGTTCTTC; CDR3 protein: CASSSIDRGSYNEQFF
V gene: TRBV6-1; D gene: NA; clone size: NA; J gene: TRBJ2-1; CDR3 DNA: TGTGCCAGCAGTGAGGGGGCGAACTACAATGAGCAGTTCTTC; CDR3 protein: CASSEGANYNEQFF
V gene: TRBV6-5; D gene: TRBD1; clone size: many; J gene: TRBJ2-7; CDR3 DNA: TGTGCCAGCAGTCGACAGGGGGTATCCTACGAGCAGTACTTC; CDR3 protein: CASSRQGVSYEQYF
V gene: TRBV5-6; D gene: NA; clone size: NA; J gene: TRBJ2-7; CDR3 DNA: TGTGCCAGCAGCTTGGACAGGGGGGGCTACGAGCAGTACTTC; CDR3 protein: CASSLDRGGYEQYF
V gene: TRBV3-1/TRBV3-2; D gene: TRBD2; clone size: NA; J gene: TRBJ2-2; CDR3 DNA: TGTGCCAGCAGCCAAGATCCTAGCGGGGCCGGGGAGCTGTTTTTT; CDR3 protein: CASSQDPSGAGELFF
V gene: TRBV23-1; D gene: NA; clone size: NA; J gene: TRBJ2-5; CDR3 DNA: TGCGCCAGCAGCTCCTCGGAGACCCAGTACTTC; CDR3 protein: CASSSSETQYF
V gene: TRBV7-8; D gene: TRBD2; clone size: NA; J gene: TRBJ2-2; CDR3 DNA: TGTGCCAGCAGCTTAGACGCCAATTCTCGACTAGCGGTAAACACCGGGGAGCTGTTTTTT; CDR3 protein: CASSLDANSRLAVNTGELFF
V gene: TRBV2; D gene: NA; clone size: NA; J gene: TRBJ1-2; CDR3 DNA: TGTGCCAGCAGGGGACACGAAAAAAACTATGGCTACACCTTC; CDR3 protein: CASRGHEKNYGYTF
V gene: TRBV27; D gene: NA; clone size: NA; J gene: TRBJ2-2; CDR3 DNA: TGTGCCAGCAGTTGGAGGGGGGGGACCGGGGAGCTGTTTTTT; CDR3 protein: CASSWRGGTGELFF
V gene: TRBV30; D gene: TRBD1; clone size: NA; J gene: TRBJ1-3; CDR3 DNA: TGTGCCTGGAGCCGAACAGGGGGCAGAAACACCATATATTTT; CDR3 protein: CAWSRTGGRNTIYF
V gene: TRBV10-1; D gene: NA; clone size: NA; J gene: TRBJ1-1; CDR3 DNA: TGCGCCAGCAGTGCGGACAGCCGAGGGATCACTGAAGCTTTCTTT; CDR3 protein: CASSADSRGITEAFF
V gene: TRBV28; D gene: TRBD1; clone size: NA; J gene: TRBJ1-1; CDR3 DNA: TGTGCCGTCAACGGAGGGACAGGGTGGAACACTGAAGCTTTCTTT; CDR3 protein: CAVNGGTGWNTEAFF
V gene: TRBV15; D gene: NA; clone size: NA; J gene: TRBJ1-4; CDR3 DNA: TGTGCCACCAGCAACGGGTTTGGTGAAAAACTGTTTTTT; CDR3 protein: CATSNGFGEKLFF
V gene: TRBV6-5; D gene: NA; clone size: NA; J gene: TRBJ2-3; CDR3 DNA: TGTGCCAGCAGTAACATCCGAAGGAGGACAGATACGCAGTATTTT; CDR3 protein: CASSNIRRRTDTQYF
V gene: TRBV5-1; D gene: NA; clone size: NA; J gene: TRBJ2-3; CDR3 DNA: TGCGCCAGCAGCTGGTACGGGACACAGGGCACAGATACGCAGTATTTT; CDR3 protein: CASSWYGTQGTDTQYF
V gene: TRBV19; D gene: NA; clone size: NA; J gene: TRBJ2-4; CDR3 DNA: TGTGCCAGTACCACATCTGGGGACAACAAAAACATTCAGTACTTC; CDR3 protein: CASTTSGDNKNIQYF
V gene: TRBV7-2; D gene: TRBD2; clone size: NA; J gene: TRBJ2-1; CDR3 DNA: TGTGCCAGCAGCTTAGTTGTAGCGGGAGGGCCTGATGAGCAGTTCTTC; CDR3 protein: CASSLVVAGGPDEQFF
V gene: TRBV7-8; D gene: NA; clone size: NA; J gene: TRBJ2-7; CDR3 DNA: TGTGCCAGCAGCTTTGAGGAACTGGACGAGCAGTACTTC; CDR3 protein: CASSFEELDEQYF
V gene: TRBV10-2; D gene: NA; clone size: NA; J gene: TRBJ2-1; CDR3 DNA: TGCGCCAGCATTAGGAGGGGTACGGGAACCTACAATGAGCAGTTCTTC; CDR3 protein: CASIRRGTGTYNEQFF
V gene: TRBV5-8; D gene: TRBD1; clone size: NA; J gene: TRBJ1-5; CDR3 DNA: TGTGCCAGCAGTTTCTGGGGACAGGGATCGGTTCAGCCCCAGCATTTT; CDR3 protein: CASSFWGQGSVQPQHF
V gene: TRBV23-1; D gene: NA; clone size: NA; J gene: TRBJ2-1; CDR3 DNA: TGCGCCAGCAGTCTCCCTCTTCAGTTCTTC; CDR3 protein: CASSLPLQFF
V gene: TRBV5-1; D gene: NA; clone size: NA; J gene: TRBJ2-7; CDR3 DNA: TGCGCCAGCAGCCCCCCGGGGACCTACGAGCAGTACTTC; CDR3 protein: CASSPPGTYEQYF
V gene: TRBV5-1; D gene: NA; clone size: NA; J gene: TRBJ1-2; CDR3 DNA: TGCGCCAGCAGCTTCCGGGAAAGTTCTGGCTACACCTTC; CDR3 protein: CASSFRESSGYTF
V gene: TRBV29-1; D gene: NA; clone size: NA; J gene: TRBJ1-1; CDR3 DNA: TGCAGCGTTGTCGGGGGAACTGAAGCTTTCTTT; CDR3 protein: CSVVGGTEAFF
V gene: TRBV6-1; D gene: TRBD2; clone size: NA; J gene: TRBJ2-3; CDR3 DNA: TGTGCCAGCAGCGAAAGGCTACTAGCGGGGGGCACAGATACGCAGTATTTT; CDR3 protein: CASSERLLAGGTDTQYF
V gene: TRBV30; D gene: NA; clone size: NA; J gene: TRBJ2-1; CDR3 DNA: TGTGCCTGGAGCAGACTCTACAATGAGCAGTTCTTC; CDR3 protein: CAWSRLYNEQFF
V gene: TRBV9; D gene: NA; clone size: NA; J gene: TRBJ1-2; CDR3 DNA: TGTGCCAGCACCCAATCCCCAGGGGTTGATGGCTACACCTTC; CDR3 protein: CASTQSPGVDGYTF
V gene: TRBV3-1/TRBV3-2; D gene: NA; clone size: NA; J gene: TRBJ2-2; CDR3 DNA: TGTGCCAGCAGGCGGGCTTGGGGGGAGCTGTTTTTT; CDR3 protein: CASRRAWGELFF
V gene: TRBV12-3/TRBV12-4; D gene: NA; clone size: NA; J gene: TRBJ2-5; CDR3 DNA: TGTGCCAGCAGTTTCGGGGAGACCCAGTACTTC; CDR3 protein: CASSFGETQYF
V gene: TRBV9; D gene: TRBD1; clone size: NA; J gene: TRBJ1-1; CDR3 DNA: TGTGCCAGCAGCGTCGGGACAGAGGGGACTGAAGCTTTCTTT; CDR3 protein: CASSVGTEGTEAFF
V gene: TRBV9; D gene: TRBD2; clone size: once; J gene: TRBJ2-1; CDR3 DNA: TGTGCCAGCAGCGTAGGGACTAGCGGGAGTCTTGAGCAGTTCTTC; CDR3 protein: CASSVGTSGSLEQFF
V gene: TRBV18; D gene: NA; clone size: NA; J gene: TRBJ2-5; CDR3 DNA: TGTGCCAGCTCACCGGGCAGGGAAGAGACCCAGTACTTC; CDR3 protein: CASSPGREETQYF
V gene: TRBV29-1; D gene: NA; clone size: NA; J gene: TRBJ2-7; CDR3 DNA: TGCAGCGTTGGCTGGGCTTACGAGCAGTACTTC; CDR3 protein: CSVGWAYEQYF
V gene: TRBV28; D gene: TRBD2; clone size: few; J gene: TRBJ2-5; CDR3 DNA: TGTGCCAGCAGTCCGGGGGGTCCGGGAACTGGGACCCAGTACTTC; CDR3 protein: CASSPGGPGTGTQYF
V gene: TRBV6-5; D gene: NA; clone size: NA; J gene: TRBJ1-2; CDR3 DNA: TGTGCCAGCATCCCGTGGACGAGGGATAACTATGGCTACACCTTC; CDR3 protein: CASIPWTRDNYGYTF
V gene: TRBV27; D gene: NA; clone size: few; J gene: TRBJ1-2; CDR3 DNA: TGTGCCAGCAGTCTGAGTGGGGGCGCCGCCCGTGGCTACACCTTC; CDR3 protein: CASSLSGGAARGYTF
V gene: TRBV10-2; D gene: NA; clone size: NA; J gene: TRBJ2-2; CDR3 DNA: TGCGCCAGTGAGCGGGTGGGCACCGGGGAGCTGTTTTTT; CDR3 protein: CASERVGTGELFF
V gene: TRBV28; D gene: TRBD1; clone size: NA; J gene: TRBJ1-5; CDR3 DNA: TGTGCCAGCAGTTGGAGGGGGCCCAATCAGCCCCAGCATTTT; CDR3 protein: CASSWRGPNQPQHF
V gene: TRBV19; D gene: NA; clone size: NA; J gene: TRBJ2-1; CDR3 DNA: TGTGCCAGTATCTCTTACAATGAGCAGTTCTTC; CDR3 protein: CASISYNEQFF
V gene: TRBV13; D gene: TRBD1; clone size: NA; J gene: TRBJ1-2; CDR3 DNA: TGTGCCAGCAGCTTCCGCTCAGGGGGAGGCTATGGCTACACCTTC; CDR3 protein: CASSFRSGGGYGYTF
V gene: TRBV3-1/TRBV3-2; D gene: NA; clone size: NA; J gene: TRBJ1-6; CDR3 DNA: TGTGCCAGCAGCCAAGACGGGGGTTCACCCCTCCACTTT; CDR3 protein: CASSQDGGSPLHF
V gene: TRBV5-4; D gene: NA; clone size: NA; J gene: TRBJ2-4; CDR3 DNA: TGTGCCAGCAGCGACGACAGAATAGCCAAAAACATTCAGTACTTC; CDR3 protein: CASSDDRIAKNIQYF
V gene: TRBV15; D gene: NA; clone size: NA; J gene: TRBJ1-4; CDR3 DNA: TGTGCCACCAGCAGAGCGGCAGGGATTAATGAAAAACTGTTTTTT; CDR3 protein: CATSRAAGINEKLFF
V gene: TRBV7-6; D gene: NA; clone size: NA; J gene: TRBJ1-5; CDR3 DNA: TGTGCCAGCAGCTTATTATCGGGTCGGGGCAATCAGCCCCAGCATTTT; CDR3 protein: CASSLLSGRGNQPQHF
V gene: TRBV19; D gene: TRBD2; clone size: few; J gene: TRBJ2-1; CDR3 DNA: TGTGCCAGTATCTCCGAGCGGGGAGGATACAATGAGCAGTTCTTC; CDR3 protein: CASISERGGYNEQFF
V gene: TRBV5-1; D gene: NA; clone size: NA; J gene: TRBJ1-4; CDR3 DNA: TGCGCCAGCAGCCCCCAGCCGGGGGCTAATGAAAAACTGTTTTTT; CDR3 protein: CASSPQPGANEKLFF
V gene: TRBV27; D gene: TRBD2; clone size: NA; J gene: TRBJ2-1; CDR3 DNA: TGTGCCAGCAGCCAAGCCGGGACTAGCGGATCCAATGAGCAGTTCTTC; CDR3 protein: CASSQAGTSGSNEQFF
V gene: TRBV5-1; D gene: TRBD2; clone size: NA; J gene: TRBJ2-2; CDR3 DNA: TGCGCCAGCAGCCCAAGACTAGCGGGGGACACCGGGGAGCTGTTTTTT; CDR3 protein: CASSPRLAGDTGELFF
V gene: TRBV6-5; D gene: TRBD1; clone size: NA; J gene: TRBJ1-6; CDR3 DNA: TGTGCCAGCACCGGAAGACAGGGAACTCTGGCACCCCTCCACTTT; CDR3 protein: CASTGRQGTLAPLHF
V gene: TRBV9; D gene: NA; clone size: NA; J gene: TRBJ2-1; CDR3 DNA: TGTGCCAGCAGCGGCGAGGGATCGGGTAATGAGCAGTTCTTC; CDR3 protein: CASSGEGSGNEQFF
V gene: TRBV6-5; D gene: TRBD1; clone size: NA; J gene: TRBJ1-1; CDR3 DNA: TGTGCCAGCAGTTATAACAGGGGCGACACTGAAGCTTTCTTT; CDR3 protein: CASSYNRGDTEAFF
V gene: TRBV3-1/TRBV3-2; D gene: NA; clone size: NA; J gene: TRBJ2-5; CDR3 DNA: TGTGCCAGCAGCCAAGGAGCGGGTCATAAGCAAGAGACCCAGTACTTC; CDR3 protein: CASSQGAGHKQETQYF
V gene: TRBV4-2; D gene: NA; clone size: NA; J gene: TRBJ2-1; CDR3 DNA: TGTGCCAGCAGCCGTAGGTCCGGAGCCAACTACAATGAGCAGTTCTTC; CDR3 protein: CASSRRSGANYNEQFF